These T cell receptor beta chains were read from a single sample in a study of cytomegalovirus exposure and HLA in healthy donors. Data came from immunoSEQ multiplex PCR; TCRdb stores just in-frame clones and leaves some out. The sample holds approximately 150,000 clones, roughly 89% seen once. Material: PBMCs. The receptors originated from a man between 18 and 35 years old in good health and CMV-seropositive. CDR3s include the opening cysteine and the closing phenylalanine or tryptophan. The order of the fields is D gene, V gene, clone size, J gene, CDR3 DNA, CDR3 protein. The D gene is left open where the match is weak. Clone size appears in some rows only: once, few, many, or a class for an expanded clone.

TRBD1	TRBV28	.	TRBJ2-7	TGTGCCAGCAGTACACAGGGGGCGCGAGAGCAGTACTTC	CASSTQGAREQYF
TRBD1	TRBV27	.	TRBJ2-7	TGTGCCAGCAGTTCCCCCCCGGGACAGGGGGCTCATGAGCAGTACTTC	CASSSPPGQGAHEQYF
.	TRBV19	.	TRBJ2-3	TGTGCCAGTAGGTGGGGAGGCACAGATACGCAGTATTTT	CASRWGGTDTQYF
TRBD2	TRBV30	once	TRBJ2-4	TGTGCCTGGAGTGTAACGGGGGGGAAGAACATTCAGTACTTC	CAWSVTGGKNIQYF
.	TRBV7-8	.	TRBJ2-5	TGTGCCAGTATCAAGTGGGGGGGCGAGACCCAGTACTTC	CASIKWGGETQYF
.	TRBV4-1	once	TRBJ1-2	TGCGCCAGCAGCCAAGAACCGAGCCAGGCCTATGGCTACACCTTC	CASSQEPSQAYGYTF
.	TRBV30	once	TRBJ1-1	TGTGCCTGGATGAGAAGTAGGAACACTGAAGCTTTCTTT	CAWMRSRNTEAFF
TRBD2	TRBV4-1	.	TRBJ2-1	TGCGCCAGCAGCCAAGTGGGACTAATGCCCAATGAGCAGTTCTTC	CASSQVGLMPNEQFF
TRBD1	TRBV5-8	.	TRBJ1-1	TGTGCCAGCGCCACCGGACAGGGGGCCACTGAAGCTTTCTTT	CASATGQGATEAFF
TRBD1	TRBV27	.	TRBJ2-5	TGTGCCAGCAGTGACAATTTTATCAGGGGGCAAGAAGAGACCCAGTACTTC	CASSDNFIRGQEETQYF
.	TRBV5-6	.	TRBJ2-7	TGTGCCAGCAGCTTGCCCGACAGGGAGGAGGTCGAGCAGTACTTC	CASSLPDREEVEQYF
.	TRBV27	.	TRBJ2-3	TGTGCCAGCAGTTTATCTTCGTCGTCAGATACGCAGTATTTT	CASSLSSSSDTQYF
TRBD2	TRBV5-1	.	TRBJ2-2	TGCGCCAGCAGCTTAAGAGGGAGGGACCCCGGGGAGCTGTTTTTT	CASSLRGRDPGELFF
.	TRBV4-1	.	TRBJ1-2	TGCGCCAGCAGCCCCTCAGGGTCTGGCTACACCTTC	CASSPSGSGYTF
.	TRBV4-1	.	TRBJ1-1	TGCGCCAGCAGCCAAGCGACAGGAGCTATATTAGGGTTGAACACTGAAGCTTTCTTT	CASSQATGAILGLNTEAFF
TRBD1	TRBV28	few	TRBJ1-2	TGTGCCAGCAGGGTCGGGACAGGGGGATATGGCTACACCTTC	CASRVGTGGYGYTF
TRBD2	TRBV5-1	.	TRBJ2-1	TGCGCCAGTACAACCGGGACTAGCGGGGGGGCTGCAGATGAGCAGTTCTTC	CASTTGTSGGAADEQFF
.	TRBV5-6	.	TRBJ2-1	TGTGCCAGCAGCTTGAAAGCGGGTTATGCCTACAATGAGCAGTTCTTC	CASSLKAGYAYNEQFF
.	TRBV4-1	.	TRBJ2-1	TGCGCCAGCAGCCGATCTCTTTTAGCGGTGTCCTACAATGAGCAGTTCTTC	CASSRSLLAVSYNEQFF
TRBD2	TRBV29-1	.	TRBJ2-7	TGCAGCGTTCGCCGGGGGGGGTACGAGCAGTACTTC	CSVRRGGYEQYF
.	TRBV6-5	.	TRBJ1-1	TGTGCCAGCAGTCGAACGGGTCCAAACACTGAAGCTTTCTTT	CASSRTGPNTEAFF
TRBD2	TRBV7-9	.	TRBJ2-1	TGTGCCAGCAGCTTAGCGGGACTAGCCCACAATGAGCAGTTCTTC	CASSLAGLAHNEQFF
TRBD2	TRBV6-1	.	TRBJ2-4	TGTGCCAGCAGTGAAGCCGGGGGGGCGAGCAAAAACATTCAGTACTTC	CASSEAGGASKNIQYF
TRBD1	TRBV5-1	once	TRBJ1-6	TGCGCCAGCAGCTTTGGGGCAGGGGGTAGTAATTCACCCCTCCACTTT	CASSFGAGGSNSPLHF
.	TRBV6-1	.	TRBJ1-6	TGTGCCAGCTGGGGGGTCCTCAATTCACCCCTCCACTTT	CASWGVLNSPLHF
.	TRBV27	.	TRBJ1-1	TGTGCCAGCAGCCCAGCCGGGGGTTACACTGAAGCTTTCTTT	CASSPAGGYTEAFF
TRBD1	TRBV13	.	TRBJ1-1	TGTGCCAGCAGCCTGGGACAGTTGAACACTGAAGCTTTCTTT	CASSLGQLNTEAFF
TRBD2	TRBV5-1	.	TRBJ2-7	TGCGCCAGCAGCTATTTGACTAGCAGACCCTACGAGCAGTACTTC	CASSYLTSRPYEQYF
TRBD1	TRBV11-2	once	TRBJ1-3	TGTGCCAGCAGCTCTCAGGGGGCTGGAAACACCATATATTTT	CASSSQGAGNTIYF
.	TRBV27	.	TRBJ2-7	TGTGCCAGCAGTTTATCGATTTCTAAGACCTACGAGCAGTACTTC	CASSLSISKTYEQYF
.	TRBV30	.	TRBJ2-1	TGTGCCTGGTGCGCCCACTCCCCGGATGAGCAGTTCTTC	CAWCAHSPDEQFF
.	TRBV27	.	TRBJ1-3	TGTGCCAGCAGTCTTTCTGGGGGGGGCACCATATATTTT	CASSLSGGGTIYF
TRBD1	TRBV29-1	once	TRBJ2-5	TGCAGCGTTGGAAGGACAGGGGGAATGGGAAGGTCAGAGACCCAGTACTTC	CSVGRTGGMGRSETQYF
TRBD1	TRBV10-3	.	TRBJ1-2	TGTGCCATTGGGACAGGGGGCGCAAGTAACTATGGCTACACCTTC	CAIGTGGASNYGYTF
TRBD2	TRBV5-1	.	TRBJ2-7	TGCGCCAGCAGGGGAACGACTAGCGGCTACGAGCAGTACTTC	CASRGTTSGYEQYF
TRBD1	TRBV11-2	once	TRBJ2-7	TGTGCCAGCAGCTTATTACAGGGGGCCTACGAGCAGTACTTC	CASSLLQGAYEQYF
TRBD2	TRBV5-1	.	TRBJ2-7	TGCGCCAGCAGCTTGGGATTAGGCGGGCTAGCGGGAGCCTCCTACGAGCAGTACTTC	CASSLGLGGLAGASYEQYF
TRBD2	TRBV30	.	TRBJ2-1	TGTGCCTGGGGAGGCGGGAGAAGCTCCTACAATGAGCAGTTCTTC	CAWGGGRSSYNEQFF
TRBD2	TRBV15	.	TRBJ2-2	TGTGCCACCAGCAGAGATGGGCTAGCGGGAGGAGTCACCGGGGAGCTGTTTTTT	CATSRDGLAGGVTGELFF
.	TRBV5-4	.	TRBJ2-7	TGTGCCAGCAGCTCCAGACTTAGTGATGCGAGCTCCTACGAGCAGTACTTC	CASSSRLSDASSYEQYF